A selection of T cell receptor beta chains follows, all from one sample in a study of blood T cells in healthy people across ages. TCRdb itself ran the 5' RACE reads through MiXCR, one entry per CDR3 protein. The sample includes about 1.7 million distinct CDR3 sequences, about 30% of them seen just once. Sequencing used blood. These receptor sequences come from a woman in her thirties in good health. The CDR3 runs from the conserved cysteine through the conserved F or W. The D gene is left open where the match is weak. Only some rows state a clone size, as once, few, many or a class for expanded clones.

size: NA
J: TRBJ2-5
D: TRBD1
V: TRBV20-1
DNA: TGCAGTGCTAGAGATCCTCGGACAGGGGGCAGATGGGAGACCCAGTACTTC
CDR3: CSARDPRTGGRWETQYF

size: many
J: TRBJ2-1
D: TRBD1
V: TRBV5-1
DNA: TGCGCCAGCAGCCCCCCCGGGACAGGGTCGGGCCATGAGCAGTTCTTC
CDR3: CASSPPGTGSGHEQFF

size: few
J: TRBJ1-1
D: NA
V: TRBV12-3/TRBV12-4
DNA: TGTGCCAGCAGTGGGGGGCCCACTGAAGCTTTCTTT
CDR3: CASSGGPTEAFF

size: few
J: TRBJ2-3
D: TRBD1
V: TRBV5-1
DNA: TGCGCCAGCAGCTTGGTTACAGGGGGCCCAGATACGCAGTATTTT
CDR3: CASSLVTGGPDTQYF

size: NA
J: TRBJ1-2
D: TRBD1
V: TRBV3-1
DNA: TGTGCCAGCGGCAAGATGTCAGGGGGCTGGGGCTACACCTTC
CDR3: CASGKMSGGWGYTF

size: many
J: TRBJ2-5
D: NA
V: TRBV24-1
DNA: TGTGCCACCAGTGACCGCAGGGTGGAAGTCGGGCAAGAGACCCAGTACTTC
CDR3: CATSDRRVEVGQETQYF

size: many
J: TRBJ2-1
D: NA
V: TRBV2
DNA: TGTGCCAGCAGTGACGTACGGGGGTACAATGAGCAGTTCTTC
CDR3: CASSDVRGYNEQFF

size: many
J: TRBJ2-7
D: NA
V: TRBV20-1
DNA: TGCAGTGCCACTGGCGCGGGACAGTCCTACGAGCAGTACTTC
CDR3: CSATGAGQSYEQYF

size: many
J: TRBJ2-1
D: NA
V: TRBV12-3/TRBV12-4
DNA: TGTGCCAGCAGTTTACAGACTCTAAGGGATGAGCAGTTCTTC
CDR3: CASSLQTLRDEQFF

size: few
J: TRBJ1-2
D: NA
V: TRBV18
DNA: TGTGCCAGCTCACCAGACAGGAGATATGGCTACACCTTC
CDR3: CASSPDRRYGYTF

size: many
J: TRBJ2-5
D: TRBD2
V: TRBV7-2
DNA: TGTGCCAGCAGTTCGAGCGGGAGGGGAGAGACCCAGTACTTC
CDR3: CASSSSGRGETQYF

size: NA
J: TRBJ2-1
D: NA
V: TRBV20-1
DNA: TGCAGTGCTAGTGTGGGGGGTGCCTACAATGAGCAGTTCTTC
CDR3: CSASVGGAYNEQFF

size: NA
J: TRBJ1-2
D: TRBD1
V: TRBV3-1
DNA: TGTGCCAGCAGCCAAAGGGGGCTGAGTTATGGCTACACCTTC
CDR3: CASSQRGLSYGYTF

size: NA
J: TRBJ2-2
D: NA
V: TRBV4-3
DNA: TGCGCCAGCAGCCAAGCAACGGGGGACGCCGGGGAGCTGTTTTTT
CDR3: CASSQATGDAGELFF

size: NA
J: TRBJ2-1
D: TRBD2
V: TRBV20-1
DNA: TGCAGTGCTAGGACCGGACTAGCGGAAGTCAATGAGCAGTTCTTC
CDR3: CSARTGLAEVNEQFF

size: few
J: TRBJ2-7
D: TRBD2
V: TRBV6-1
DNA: TGTGCCAGCAGCAGACTAGCGGGGTGGAGCTCCTACAATGAGCAGTACTTC
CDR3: CASSRLAGWSSYNEQYF

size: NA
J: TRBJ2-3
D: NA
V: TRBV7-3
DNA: TGTGCCAGCAGCTCAAACGGGGTCGCGACAGATACGCAGTATTTT
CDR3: CASSSNGVATDTQYF

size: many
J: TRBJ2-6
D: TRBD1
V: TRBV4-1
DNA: TGCGCCAGCAGCCAAGGAGGACAGGGGGCGCCGGGGGCCAACGTCCTGACTTTC
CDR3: CASSQGGQGAPGANVLTF

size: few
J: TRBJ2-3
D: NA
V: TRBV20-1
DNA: TGCAGTGCTGGGGACTCTAGCACAGATACGCAGTATTTT
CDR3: CSAGDSSTDTQYF

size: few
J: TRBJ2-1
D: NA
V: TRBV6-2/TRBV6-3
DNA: TGTGCCAGCAGTTACGGGCTAGGGCGATACAATGAGCAGTTCTTC
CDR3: CASSYGLGRYNEQFF

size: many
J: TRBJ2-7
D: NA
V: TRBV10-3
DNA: TGTGCCATCGCACCAAGCTCCTACGAGCAGTACTTC
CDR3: CAIAPSSYEQYF

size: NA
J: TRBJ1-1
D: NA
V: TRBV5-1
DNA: TGCGCCAGCAGCTTGGAACGGCCGAACACTGAAGCTTTCTTT
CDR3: CASSLERPNTEAFF

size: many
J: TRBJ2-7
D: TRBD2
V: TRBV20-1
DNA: TGCAGTGCCTCCGTCCCGGGACTAGCGCCTGCTTCCTACGAGCAGTACTTC
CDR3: CSASVPGLAPASYEQYF

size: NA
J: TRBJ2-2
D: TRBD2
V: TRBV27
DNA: TGTGCCAGCAGTTTATCTCCTAGCGGGGACACCGGGGAGCGGTTTTTT
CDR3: CASSLSPSGDTGERFF

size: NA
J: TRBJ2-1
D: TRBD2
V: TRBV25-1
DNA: TGTGCCAGCAGTGAAGCAGCTAGCGGGGGCCCCTCCTACAATGAGCAGTTCTTC
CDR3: CASSEAASGGPSYNEQFF

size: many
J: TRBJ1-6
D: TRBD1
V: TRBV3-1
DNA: TGTGCCAGCAGCCATTTAACAGGGGACTCACCCCTCCACTTT
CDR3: CASSHLTGDSPLHF

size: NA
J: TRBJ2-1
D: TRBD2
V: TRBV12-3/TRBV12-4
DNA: TGTGCCAGCAGTTGGGCTAGCGGGGGGCGGGGGAATGAGCAGTTCTTC
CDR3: CASSWASGGRGNEQFF

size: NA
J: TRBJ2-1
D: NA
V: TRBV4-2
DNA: TGTGCCAGCAGCCTGCGTAAGGGAAACCAGGGACGCAATGAGCAGTTCTTC
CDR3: CASSLRKGNQGRNEQFF

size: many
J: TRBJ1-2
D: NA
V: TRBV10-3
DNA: TGTGCCATCAGCCAAGACGGAGACTATGGCTACACCTTC
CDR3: CAISQDGDYGYTF

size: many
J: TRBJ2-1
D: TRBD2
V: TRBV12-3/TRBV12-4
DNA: TGTGCCAGCCGAATCTCTAGCGGGGGGCGCAATGAGCAGTTCTTC
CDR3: CASRISSGGRNEQFF

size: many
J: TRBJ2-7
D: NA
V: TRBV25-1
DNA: TGTGCCAGCAGCGATCTGGCCTACGAGCAGTACTTC
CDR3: CASSDLAYEQYF

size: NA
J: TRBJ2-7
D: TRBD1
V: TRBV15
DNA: TGTGCCACCAGCGTATCCCCCGGGACAGGCTACGAGCAGTACTTC
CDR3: CATSVSPGTGYEQYF

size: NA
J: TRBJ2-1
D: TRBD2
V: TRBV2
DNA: TGTGCCAGCAGTCCGACTAGCGGGAGAGTTGGTGGTGAGCAGTTCTTC
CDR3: CASSPTSGRVGGEQFF

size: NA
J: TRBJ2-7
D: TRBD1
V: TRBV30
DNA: TGTGCCTGGAGAAAGGCTGGGACAGGGACCTACGAGCAGTACTTC
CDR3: CAWRKAGTGTYEQYF

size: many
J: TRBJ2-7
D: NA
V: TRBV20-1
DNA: TGCAGTGCTAGAGAACTTTTTTCAAGCTCCTACGAGCAGTACTTC
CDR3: CSARELFSSSYEQYF

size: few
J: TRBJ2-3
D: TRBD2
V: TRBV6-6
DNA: TGTGCCAGCAGCAAAGGACCGGGACTAGCGGTGACAGATACGCAGTATTTT
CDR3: CASSKGPGLAVTDTQYF

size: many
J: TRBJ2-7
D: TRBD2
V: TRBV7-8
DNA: TGTGCCAGCAGCTTTTCTACTAGCGGGAGGGCCGGGGGTTCCTACGAGCAGTACTTC
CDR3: CASSFSTSGRAGGSYEQYF